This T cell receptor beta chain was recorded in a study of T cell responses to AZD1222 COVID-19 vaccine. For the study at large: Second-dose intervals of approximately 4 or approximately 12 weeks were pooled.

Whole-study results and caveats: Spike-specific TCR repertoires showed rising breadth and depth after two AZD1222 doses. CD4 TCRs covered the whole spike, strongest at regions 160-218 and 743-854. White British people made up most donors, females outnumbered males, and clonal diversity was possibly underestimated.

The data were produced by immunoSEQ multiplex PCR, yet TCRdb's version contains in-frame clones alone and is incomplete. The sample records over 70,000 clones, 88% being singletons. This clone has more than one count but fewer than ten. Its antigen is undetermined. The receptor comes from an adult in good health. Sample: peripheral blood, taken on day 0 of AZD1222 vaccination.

CDR3 in amino acids: CASSLGERYGYTF. DNA of the CDR3: TGTGCCAGCAGTTTAGGGGAGCGCTATGGCTACACCTTC. This chain connects TRBV27 to TRBJ1-2; no clear D gene. Between the trimmed V and J ends, which lost 2 bases and 4 bases, there was a span of 8 bases. Looked up from germline, CDR1 is MNHEY and CDR2 is SMNVEV (reference sequence). CDR3 length: 13 amino acids.